A selection of T cell receptor beta chains follows, all from one sample in a study of T-cell memory formation after mild COVID-19. TCRdb re-derived calls from the 5' RACE reads in MiXCR, one entry per CDR3 protein. Found here are 140,000 or so distinct CDR3 sequences, less than 20% of them singletons; the top ten hold over 2%. The source material was PBMCs or a T cell subset sorted from them (not recorded which). These TCRs come from an adult woman who had mild COVID-19 (a few samples of this study predate the infection). Cell type and time point are not known. The CDR3 runs from the conserved cysteine through the conserved F or W. D genes are given only for firm matches. Part of the rows lack a size; the others show once, few, many or a class for expanded clones.

d_gene	abundance	v_gene	j_gene	CDR3aa	CDR3nt
TRBD1	.	TRBV5-1	TRBJ2-5	CATGQGETQYF	TGCGCCACCGGACAGGGAGAGACCCAGTACTTC
.	few	TRBV4-1	TRBJ2-7	CASSKNRQVRFYEQYF	TGCGCCAGCAGCAAGAATAGACAGGTCCGTTTCTACGAGCAGTACTTC
TRBD1	.	TRBV5-1	TRBJ2-5	CASSNRGAETQYF	TGCGCCAGCAGCAACAGGGGAGCGGAGACCCAGTACTTC
.	.	TRBV7-2	TRBJ1-2	CASSLGPSYGYTF	TGTGCCAGCAGCTTAGGACCAAGCTATGGCTACACCTTC
.	few	TRBV6-6	TRBJ2-5	CASSYSGETQYF	TGTGCCAGCAGTTACTCGGGAGAGACCCAGTACTTC
TRBD1	.	TRBV3-1	TRBJ1-4	CASSHRDRGTNEKLFF	TGTGCCAGCAGCCACCGCGACAGGGGGACTAATGAAAAACTGTTTTTT
.	many	TRBV5-1	TRBJ2-3	CASSWDSGTDTQYF	TGCGCCAGCAGCTGGGACAGCGGGACAGATACGCAGTATTTT
.	.	TRBV7-9	TRBJ1-1	CASSHPTGATNTEAFF	TGTGCCAGCAGCCACCCCACGGGGGCGACGAACACTGAAGCTTTCTTT
TRBD2	.	TRBV29-1	TRBJ2-4	CSVRGGMAKNIQYF	TGCAGCGTCCGCGGGGGGATGGCCAAAAACATTCAGTACTTC
.	.	TRBV5-1	TRBJ2-3	CASSLEPDTQYF	TGCGCCAGCAGCTTGGAGCCAGATACGCAGTATTTT
TRBD1	.	TRBV7-9	TRBJ2-3	CASARQGNTDTQYF	TGTGCCAGCGCGCGACAGGGGAACACAGATACGCAGTATTTT
.	few	TRBV20-1	TRBJ2-3	CSARDAGQGKGTQYF	TGCAGTGCTAGAGATGCAGGCCAGGGCAAAGGTACGCAGTATTTT
TRBD1	.	TRBV9	TRBJ2-7	CASSVGTGAIEQYF	TGTGCCAGCAGCGTGGGGACAGGGGCTATCGAGCAGTACTTC
TRBD1	few	TRBV10-3	TRBJ1-5	CAISGDRGRSNQPQHF	TGTGCCATCAGTGGGGACAGGGGCAGGAGCAATCAGCCCCAGCATTTT
.	.	TRBV7-9	TRBJ2-5	CASSFPAGAIQETQYF	TGTGCCAGCAGCTTTCCGGCAGGGGCCATTCAGGAGACCCAGTACTTC
.	.	TRBV5-1	TRBJ2-2	CASSLGRDTGELFF	TGCGCCAGCAGCTTGGGACGTGATACCGGGGAGCTGTTTTTT
.	few	TRBV29-1	TRBJ1-1	CSVVWGNTEAFF	TGCAGCGTTGTGTGGGGCAACACTGAAGCTTTCTTT
TRBD1	.	TRBV5-1	TRBJ2-2	CASSWDRVDTGELFF	TGCGCCAGCAGCTGGGACAGGGTAGACACCGGGGAGCTGTTTTTT
.	few	TRBV11-3	TRBJ2-3	CASSLRADYTDTQYF	TGTGCCAGCAGCTTAAGGGCGGACTACACAGATACGCAGTATTTT
.	few	TRBV7-2	TRBJ1-2	CASSPQGPGNYGYTF	TGTGCCAGCAGCCCACAGGGTCCGGGCAACTATGGCTACACCTTC
.	once	TRBV6-5	TRBJ1-6	CASSYSQDSPLHF	TGTGCCAGCAGTTACTCCCAGGATTCACCCCTCCACTTT
.	few	TRBV4-3	TRBJ2-3	CASRTSRHRTDTQYF	TGCGCCAGCAGAACTAGTAGGCACCGCACAGATACGCAGTATTTT
.	few	TRBV12-3/TRBV12-4	TRBJ1-3	CASTIGGGGNTIYF	TGTGCCAGCACAATTGGGGGCGGTGGAAACACCATATATTTT
TRBD1	few	TRBV20-1	TRBJ1-1	CSPTGMNTEAFF	TGCAGTCCGACAGGGATGAACACTGAAGCTTTCTTT
.	many	TRBV29-1	TRBJ2-7	CSVGQGGYEQYF	TGCAGCGTTGGGCAGGGAGGCTACGAGCAGTACTTC
TRBD1	few	TRBV29-1	TRBJ2-7	CSAEGQGAREQYF	TGCAGCGCTGAAGGACAGGGGGCGCGGGAGCAGTACTTC
.	many	TRBV3-1	TRBJ2-5	CASSQETQYF	TGTGCCAGCAGCCAAGAGACCCAGTACTTC
TRBD2	few	TRBV24-1	TRBJ2-3	CATGLAGGPSTDTQYF	TGTGCCACCGGACTAGCGGGAGGCCCTAGCACAGATACGCAGTATTTT
TRBD2	few	TRBV5-1	TRBJ2-7	CASSEQRGIYEQYF	TGCGCCAGCAGTGAACAGCGGGGAATCTACGAGCAGTACTTC
.	.	TRBV30	TRBJ1-5	CAWSVQGMGGNQPQHF	TGTGCCTGGAGTGTACAGGGAATGGGGGGAAATCAGCCCCAGCATTTT
.	.	TRBV20-1	TRBJ2-7	CSAPGQLYEQYF	TGCAGTGCCCCCGGACAGCTCTACGAGCAGTACTTC
TRBD2	few	TRBV12-3/TRBV12-4	TRBJ2-3	CASSSEGRGGDTQYF	TGTGCCAGCAGTTCCGAGGGCCGCGGGGGGGATACGCAGTATTTT
TRBD2	many	TRBV20-1	TRBJ2-7	CSAGTSGSPRPYEQYF	TGCAGTGCAGGGACTAGCGGGAGCCCCCGTCCCTACGAGCAGTACTTC
TRBD2	.	TRBV7-9	TRBJ2-1	CASSSGGSNVF	TGTGCCAGCAGCTCGGGGGGGTCCAATGTCTTC
.	.	TRBV20-1	TRBJ1-5	CSAIPGGSFNQPQHF	TGCAGTGCTATACCGGGAGGCAGTTTCAATCAGCCCCAGCATTTT
.	few	TRBV12-3/TRBV12-4	TRBJ1-1	CASSRDGLNTEAFF	TGTGCCAGCAGCCGCGACGGGCTGAACACTGAAGCTTTCTTT
.	.	TRBV12-3/TRBV12-4	TRBJ2-1	CASSLGQGIHEQFF	TGTGCCAGCAGTTTGGGGCAGGGGATCCATGAGCAGTTCTTC
.	few	TRBV5-1	TRBJ2-7	CASSLSSGGPYEQYF	TGCGCCAGCAGCCTCTCGTCCGGGGGGCCCTACGAGCAGTACTTC
.	.	TRBV11-2	TRBJ2-3	CASSSRTGAADTQYF	TGTGCCAGCAGCTCAAGAACGGGGGCCGCAGATACGCAGTATTTT
.	.	TRBV7-2	TRBJ2-2	CASSLVGGASGSGELFF	TGTGCCAGCAGCTTAGTGGGGGGAGCGAGTGGATCCGGGGAGCTGTTTTTT
.	.	TRBV12-5	TRBJ2-5	CASGSTEGETQYF	TGTGCTAGTGGTTCGACGGAAGGAGAGACCCAGTACTTC
TRBD2	few	TRBV4-3	TRBJ2-3	CASSQDAGVSQYF	TGCGCCAGCAGCCAAGACGCGGGAGTATCGCAGTATTTT
TRBD2	.	TRBV24-1	TRBJ2-5	CATSLSQAGGLQETQYF	TGTGCCACCAGCCTATCCCAGGCGGGAGGTTTACAAGAGACCCAGTACTTC
TRBD1	.	TRBV20-1	TRBJ1-5	CSASRELEGAPGQPQHF	TGCAGTGCTAGCCGCGAGCTAGAGGGGGCGCCCGGTCAGCCCCAGCATTTT
TRBD2	.	TRBV20-1	TRBJ2-2	CSAKRPGTTSSTGELFF	TGCAGTGCCAAACGACCGGGGACTACATCAAGCACCGGGGAGCTGTTTTTT
TRBD1	few	TRBV7-6	TRBJ2-5	CASTQGQGSTQETQYF	TGTGCCAGCACCCAGGGACAGGGAAGTACCCAAGAGACCCAGTACTTC
TRBD1	.	TRBV20-1	TRBJ2-2	CSAGRDSANTGELFF	TGCAGTGCTGGTCGGGACAGCGCGAACACCGGGGAGCTGTTTTTT
.	.	TRBV4-3	TRBJ2-3	CASSQDSAGVGTQYF	TGCGCCAGCAGCCAAGATAGTGCAGGGGTGGGTACGCAGTATTTT
TRBD2	few	TRBV6-2/TRBV6-3	TRBJ2-1	CASSYSLLAGANEQFF	TGTGCCAGCAGTTACTCGTTACTAGCGGGAGCCAATGAGCAGTTCTTC
.	few	TRBV29-1	TRBJ1-1	CSVEGYGGLNTEAFF	TGCAGCGTTGAAGGGTACGGCGGCTTGAACACTGAAGCTTTCTTT
.	.	TRBV10-3	TRBJ2-1	CAIGTAFNEQFF	TGTGCCATTGGGACGGCTTTCAATGAGCAGTTCTTC
.	.	TRBV5-6	TRBJ1-1	CASRQVKFGNTEAFF	TGTGCCAGCAGACAGGTAAAGTTTGGGAACACTGAAGCTTTCTTT
TRBD2	.	TRBV6-6	TRBJ2-7	CASRKAGGYEQYF	TGTGCCTCCCGGAAGGCGGGAGGCTACGAGCAGTACTTC